The 13 T cell receptor beta chains presented below share a single source sample, sequenced in a study of blood T cell repertoires in COVID-19. The protocol was immunoSEQ multiplex PCR, while the TCRdb copy is restricted to in-frame clones and leaves out a portion. The sample includes a few hundred thousand clones, approximately 89% of them seen just once. Specimen: PBMCs or T cells enriched from blood (not recorded which). These receptors all come from a woman in her forties who had been exposed to COVID-19.

The V and J genes are TRBV30 and TRBJ1-3; D not resolved. This CDR3 contains 14 residues. Germline values: CDR1 GTSNPN, CDR2 SVGIG (reference sequence). Trimming removed 0 bases from V and 4 bases from J, with 10 bases in between. CDR3 loop: CAWSVQTVGNTIYF. The CDR3 region has the DNA TGTGCCTGGAGTGTACAAACAGTCGGAAACACCATATATTTT.

CDR3 sequence (DNA): TGCGCCAGCAGTGGCTCCTCGGCAGGGTCGGAGACCCAGTACTTC. Protein sequence: CASSGSSAGSETQYF. This chain links TRBV10-1 with TRBJ2-5, with D possibly being TRBD1 (5 bases). The CDR3 runs 15 residues. Trimming removed 4 bases at V and 5 bases at J, with 17 bases between. Germline-derived CDR1 and CDR2 are WNHNN and SYGVQD (reference sequence).

V usage is TRBV10-3 and J usage is TRBJ2-5, with unresolved D. The CDR3 spans 13 residues. Germline CDR1 reads ENHRY; CDR2 reads SYGVKD. Trimming left V 1 base short and J 5 bases short, with 8 bases between. CDR3 bases: TGTGCCATCAGTGAGTACTTCGGGGAGACCCAGTACTTC. Encoded protein: CAISEYFGETQYF.

This clone was seen a single time. This chain uses TRBV5-6 with TRBJ1-6; the match to TRBD1 covers 9 bases. Germline V lookup: CDR1 SGHDT, CDR2 YYEEEE. CDR3 length: 15 residues. V lost 2 bases, J lost 5 bases, and 2 bases stayed unmatched. This CDR3 is CASSFGTGHNSPLHF. CDR3 sequence (DNA): TGTGCCAGCAGCTTTGGGACAGGGCATAATTCACCCCTCCACTTT.

The chain couples TRBV5-5 to TRBJ2-7; 7 nucleotides match TRBD1. The length of the CDR3 is 16 residues. The V gene end was trimmed by 2 bases and the J gene end by 3 bases; junction bases not matched to a gene: 11. Germline loops: CDR1 SGHKS, CDR2 YYEKEE (reference sequence). The CDR3 reads CASSLTNRDRDYEQYF. The CDR3 DNA follows: TGTGCCAGCAGCTTAACTAATAGGGACAGAGACTACGAGCAGTACTTC.

This chain joins TRBV9 and TRBJ1-6; possible D gene TRBD1, 6 bases. Germline CDR1 reads SGDLS; CDR2 reads YYNGEE. V lost 2 bases and J 7 bases, leaving 16 bases between the germline ends. The CDR3 is 16 amino acids. CDR3 nucleotide sequence: TGTGCCAGCAGCGTTAATACAGGGCCCCGGAATTCACCCCTCCACTTT. It yields the protein CASSVNTGPRNSPLHF.

This clone was observed once. V usage is TRBV5-4 and J usage is TRBJ1-5, with a weak D call TRBD1 (6 bases). CDR1 and CDR2 from the germline V gene are SGHNT and YYREEE (reference sequence). The germline V and J ends were trimmed by 3 bases and 4 bases, with 11 bases remaining between them. This CDR3 contains 14 residues. This CDR3 is CASSSQGTNQPQHF. The CDR3 bases are TGTGCCAGCAGCTCCCAGGGGACGAATCAGCCCCAGCATTTT.

The V call is TRBV12-3 or TRBV12-4, the J call TRBJ1-4; D gene ambiguous. The CDR3 extends over 13 amino acids. V was cut by 3 bases and J by 5 bases, with 7 bases left in between. The CDR3 region has the DNA TGTGCCAGCAGTTTCAGGTTGAATGAAAAACTGTTTTTT. This sequence encodes CASSFRLNEKLFF.

V is TRBV19 and J is TRBJ1-2, with D perhaps TRBD1 (5 bases). This CDR3 is built from 14 residues. Germline CDR1 and CDR2: LNHDA and SQIVND (reference sequence). V lost 3 bases and J 7 bases, leaving 15 bases between the germline ends. CDR3 bases: TGTGCCAGTAGTATGCCAGGAGGGGCTGGTGGCTACACCTTC. As protein: CASSMPGGAGGYTF.

The chain uses TRBV6-5 and TRBJ2-1, with TRBD2 matching over 10 bases. Germline V gene lookup returns CDR1 MNHEY and CDR2 SVGAGI. V gave up 2 bases and J gave up 3 bases; unmatched junction bases: 4. There are 16 residues in the CDR3. The DNA for the CDR3 is TGTGCCAGCAGTTACCTCGGGACTAGCGTCTACAATGAGCAGTTCTTC. This codes for CASSYLGTSVYNEQFF.

This CDR3 is CAWRPSGWATNTEAFF. The CDR3 region has the DNA TGTGCCTGGAGGCCCAGTGGATGGGCGACGAACACTGAAGCTTTCTTT. This chain links TRBV30 with TRBJ1-1; D remains ambiguous. Trimming left V 3 bases short and J 1 base short, with 18 bases between. The V gene's germline CDR1 is GTSNPN and CDR2 SVGIG (reference sequence). The CDR3 sequence is 16 residues long.

This clone is a singleton in its sample. The chain carries TRBV11-3 and TRBJ1-1; 8 bases map to TRBD1. Germline assignment: CDR1 SGHNT and CDR2 YENEEA. V lost 0 bases to trimming and J lost 11 bases; unmatched junction nucleotides: 11. The CDR3 loop spans 15 amino acids. CDR3 amino acids: CASSLEGDRTTGAFF. In DNA form, the CDR3 reads TGTGCCAGCAGCTTAGAAGGGGACAGGACGACAGGGGCTTTCTTT.

This clone has just one count. This chain links TRBV18 with TRBJ1-1; TRBD1 aligns across 10 bases. CDR1 is KGHSH, CDR2 LQKENI, per germline. The CDR3 consists of 13 residues. Unmatched junction bases numbered 4, after V lost 6 bases and J lost 6 bases. In nucleotides, the CDR3 is TGTGCCAGCTCGCTGACAGGGGGCCCTGAAGCTTTCTTT. It is translated as CASSLTGGPEAFF. Full variable domain (remainder filled in from reference TRBV18 and TRBJ1-1): NAGVMQNPRHLVRRRGQEARLRCSPMKGHSHVYWYRQLPEEGLKFMVYLQKENIIDESGMPKERFSAEFPKEGPSILRIQQVVRGDSAAYFCASSLTGGPEAFFGQGTRLTVV.